The 28 T cell receptor beta chains below all came from one sample that was sequenced in a study of T cell clonality in common variable immunodeficiency. Profiling relied on immunoSEQ multiplex PCR, and the TCRdb table lists in-frame clones only, not all of them. The sample presents 50,000 to 65,000 clones, none singletons. The sequenced sample was peripheral blood mononuclear cells. The origin of the receptors is a person between 18 and 75 years old in good health.

This clone showed up many times. The sequence runs out 3 residues before the end of the CDR3; the remainder is reconstructed from the germline J gene. The chain has TRBV12-3 or TRBV12-4 and TRBJ2-7; 11 bases line up with TRBD2. The CDR3 length is 18 residues. J gave up 3 bases and V 1 base, and 11 bases lay outside the gene matches. The CDR3 bases that were read are TGTGCCAGCAGTTTAGAGGGGGGGGCTAGCGGGAGGAACTACGAG. This encodes CASSLEGGASGRNYE. The whole CDR3 sequence reads CASSLEGGASGRNYEQYF.

This clone showed up many times. The CDR3 extends 3 residues past the end of the read, so its final part is completed from the germline J gene. The gene calls are TRBV5-1 and TRBJ2-1; the match to TRBD2 covers 8 bases. This CDR3 contains 15 residues. Germline assignment: CDR1 SGHRS and CDR2 YFSETQ. V shed 1 base and J 3 bases; nucleotides not matched to a gene: 3. The sequenced part of the CDR3 DNA is TGCGCCAGCAGCTTGTCACTAGCGGACTACAATGAG. Its translation: CASSLSLADYNE. The full CDR3 is CASSLSLADYNEQFF.

This clone has only a few counts. The CDR3 goes on 3 residues after the read ends, and that part is filled in from the germline J gene. This rearrangement joins TRBV5-5 to TRBJ1-4; D possibly corresponds to TRBD1 (5 bases). The CDR3 totals 15 residues. The V gene's germline CDR1 is SGHKS and CDR2 YYEKEE (reference sequence). This CDR3 is CASSLLTQGNSPLFF. Incomplete CDR3 DNA: TGTGCCAGCAGCTTGTTAACTCAGGGAAATTCACCA.

This clone was recorded at least ten times. The read ends 3 residues before the CDR3 terminus; that terminus is restored from the germline J gene. This chain links TRBV7-9 with TRBJ1-3; D not certain. CDR1 and CDR2 (germline): SEHNR, FQNEAQ (reference sequence). This CDR3 region has 12 residues. The CDR3 is CASSFGQTRIYF. The sequenced part of the CDR3 DNA is TGTGCCAGCAGCTTTGGCCAAACGAGG.

This clone has at least ten counts. From the germline J gene comes the end of the CDR3, since the read stops 3 residues before it. V usage is TRBV5-4 and J usage is TRBJ1-1; D gene unclear. V lost 6 bases to trimming and J lost 1 base, with 10 bases between them. This CDR3 is built from 13 residues. Germline V gives CDR1 SGHNT, CDR2 YYREEE (reference sequence). CDR3 DNA (partial): TGTGCCAGCACCTATAACAGGAACACTGAA. This encodes CASTYNRNTE. The CDR3 reads in full as CASTYNRNTEAFF. The whole variable domain, remainder taken from reference TRBV5-4 and TRBJ1-1, is ETGVTQSPTHLIKTRGQQVTLRCSSQSGHNTVSWYQQALGQGPQFIFQYYREEENGRGNFPPRFSGLQFPNYSSELNVNALELDDSALYLCASTYNRNTEAFFGQGTRLTVV.

There are many counts of this clone. Sequencing ends 3 residues short of the CDR3 end; the germline J gene provides the rest. The V and J genes are TRBV2 and TRBJ2-7; 11 nucleotides agree with TRBD2. The CDR3 length is 14 residues. V gave up 4 bases and J gave up 5 bases; unmatched junction bases: 4. Germline CDR1 and CDR2: SNHLY and FYNNEI. The sequenced part of the CDR3 DNA is TGTGCCAGCAGTGCGCTAGCGGGAGGCGACGAG. This sequence encodes CASSALAGGDE. The CDR3 in full is CASSALAGGDEQYF.

This clone was detected ten times or more. The read gets to within 3 residues of the CDR3 end, and the germline J gene fills in the rest. The rearrangement joins TRBV5-6 to TRBJ1-4; the match to TRBD1 covers 11 bases. The V gene's germline CDR1 is SGHDT and CDR2 YYEEEE. V lost 8 bases, J lost 9 bases, and 9 bases stayed unmatched. The CDR3 spans 14 residues. Incomplete CDR3 DNA: TGTGCCAGGATTCCGGGACAGGGGGATAAAAAA. Protein: CARIPGQGDKK. From start to end, the CDR3 is CARIPGQGDKKLFF.

This clone has at least ten counts. The CDR3 end lies 3 residues beyond the end of the read and is filled in from the germline J gene. The chain is built from TRBV20-1 and TRBJ2-7; TRBD2 matches at 8 bases. There are 16 residues in the CDR3. Looked up from germline, CDR1 is DFQATT and CDR2 is SNEGSKA (reference sequence). V lost 6 bases, J lost 4 bases, and 17 bases stayed unmatched. CDR3 bases read: TGCAGTGCAAAAGACATAACCGGGACTAGAGGGTACGAG. It translates to CSAKDITGTRGYE. The whole CDR3 reads CSAKDITGTRGYEQYF.

This clone was observed many times. The DNA ends 3 residues before the CDR3 does, and the rest of the CDR3 is filled in from the germline J gene. The chain recombines TRBV7-3 with TRBJ2-6; D unclear. V lost 5 bases and J 3 bases, leaving 8 bases between the germline ends. CDR1 is SGHTA, CDR2 FQGTGA, per germline. CDR3 size: 14 residues. The DNA read from the CDR3 is TGTGCCAGCAGCCCCATAGATGGGGCCAACGTC. Its translation is CASSPIDGANV. The entire CDR3 sequence reads CASSPIDGANVLTF.

This clone has ten or more counts. Sequencing ends 3 residues short of the CDR3 end; the germline J gene provides the rest. This chain uses TRBV9 with TRBJ2-7, with 12 positions matching TRBD2. V lost 2 bases, J lost 3 bases, and 3 bases stayed unmatched. This CDR3 contains 15 residues. The germline V gene encodes CDR1 SGDLS and CDR2 YYNGEE. This CDR3 reads CASSVTSGSRYEQYF. Partial CDR3 DNA: TGTGCCAGCAGCGTGACTAGCGGGAGCCGCTACGAG.

This clone was seen ten or more times. The sequenced fragment ends 3 residues before the CDR3 boundary, so the rest is inferred from the germline J gene. The chain links TRBV2 to TRBJ1-2, with unresolved D. This CDR3 is 12 amino acids long. Germline lookup yields CDR1 SNHLY and CDR2 FYNNEI. The CDR3 loop reads CASSVVRWGYTF. Partial CDR3 DNA: TGTGCCAGCAGTGTCGTTCGGTGGGGC.

This clone showed up many times. The missing CDR3 end, 3 residues past where the read stops, is filled in from the germline J gene. This chain links TRBV6-4 with TRBJ1-6; D is ambiguous. From germline, CDR1 is MRHNA and CDR2 SNTAGT. The CDR3 sequence is 13 residues long. V was pared by 4 bases and J by 7 bases, with 8 bases between. The sequenced CDR3 bases are TGTGCCAGCAGTGGAACGGTCAATTCACCC. This translates into CASSGTVNSP. The complete CDR3 sequence is CASSGTVNSPLHF.

This clone has just a few counts. The missing CDR3 end, 3 residues past where the read stops, is filled in from the germline J gene. The chain has TRBV11-2 and TRBJ1-1, with D hard to call. Per germline, CDR1 SGHAT and CDR2 FQNNGV. Trimming pared 5 bases from V and 1 base from J, leaving 8 bases between. The CDR3 length is 13 residues. The part of the CDR3 DNA that was read is TGTGCCAGCAGCCCAAATTGGAACACTGAA. It encodes CASSPNWNTE. The full-length CDR3 reads as CASSPNWNTEAFF.

Concerning this clone: The CDR3 end lies 3 residues beyond the end of the read and is filled in from the germline J gene. The V gene is TRBV5-8, the J gene TRBJ1-4; D is possibly TRBD1 (5 bases). The germline V gene encodes CDR1 SGHTS and CDR2 YDEGEE. Trimming stripped 4 bases from V and 7 bases from J, with 17 bases between. The CDR3 covers 15 residues. The CDR3 reads CASSPGVGWAEKLFF. Incomplete CDR3 DNA: TGTGCCAGCAGCCCGGGGGTTGGGTGGGCTGAAAAA.

The CDR3 sequence: CASIRGKGEKLFF. CDR3 bases read: TGTGCCAGTATCCGGGGGAAAGGCGAAAAG. The chain joins TRBV19 to TRBJ2-2; weak D call: TRBD2 (6 bases). The CDR3 end is not reached by the read, which stops 3 residues before it; the germline J gene fills it in. This CDR3 has 13 residues. The V gene's germline CDR1 is LNHDA and CDR2 SQIVND (reference sequence).

This clone was found many times. The read terminates 3 residues ahead of where the CDR3 ends, so the germline J gene completes it. This chain joins TRBV7-9 and TRBJ2-5; D remains unclear. This CDR3 spans 13 amino acids. CDR1 is SEHNR and CDR2 is FQNEAQ in the germline V gene (reference sequence). V lost 1 base to trimming and J lost 5 bases, with 8 bases between them. Incomplete CDR3 DNA: TGTGCCAGCAGCTTAGACTTGTGGGAGACC. Translating it yields CASSLDLWET. The CDR3, in full, reads CASSLDLWETQYF.

This clone was recorded at least ten times. This chain's CDR3 is CASSLGAGVEQQNSPLHF. The sequenced part of the CDR3 DNA is TGCGCCAGCAGCTTGGGGGCCGGGGTTGAACAACAAAATTCACCC. The rearrangement links TRBV5-1 to TRBJ1-6, with D hard to call. With the read ending 3 residues before the CDR3 end, the germline J gene is used to fill in that end. Trimming removed 0 bases from V and 7 bases from J, with 20 bases in between. This CDR3 comprises 18 residues. Germline V gene lookup returns CDR1 SGHRS and CDR2 YFSETQ. Full variable domain (missing parts from reference TRBV5-1 and TRBJ1-6): KAGVTQTPRYLIKTRGQQVTLSCSPISGHRSVSWYQQTPGQGLQFLFEYFSETQRNKGNFPGRFSGRQFSNSRSEMNVSTLELGDSALYLCASSLGAGVEQQNSPLHFGNGTRLTVT.

Only a few counts were recorded for this clone. Read sequence stops 3 residues before the CDR3 end, and the germline J gene provides the missing end. The chain has TRBV6-2 or TRBV6-3 and TRBJ1-2; D possibly corresponds to TRBD1 (5 bases). The CDR3 spans 15 residues. Germline CDR1 is MNHEY and CDR2 is SVGEGT. The CDR3 bases that were read are TGTGCCAGCAGTTCGGCGGGGGACTCCTACAATGAC. Translating gives CASSSAGDSYND. The complete CDR3 reads CASSSAGDSYNDYTF.

This clone was seen many times. The CDR3 is cut off 3 residues early in the read; its end comes from the germline J gene. The rearrangement joins TRBV19 to TRBJ2-7; TRBD2 might be the D (6 bases). This CDR3 region has 12 residues. Looked up from germline, CDR1 is LNHDA and CDR2 is SQIVND (reference sequence). V was trimmed by 5 bases and J by 3 bases, leaving 8 bases between them. Partial CDR3 DNA: TGTGCCAGTAGTCTGGGGGGCTACGAG. Translation: CASSLGGYE. The CDR3 as a whole reads CASSLGGYEQYF.

This clone showed up many times. The read finishes 3 residues shy of the CDR3 end, and the germline J gene is used to complete it. The rearrangement joins TRBV4-1 to TRBJ2-1; tentatively, D is TRBD2 (5 bases). Trimming took 0 bases from V and 2 from J, leaving 11 bases between them. The CDR3 sequence is 16 residues long. Per germline, CDR1 MGHRA and CDR2 YSYEKL. The CDR3 DNA, read in part, is TGCGCCAGCAGCCAAGATCCCCCAGCGGCCTACAATGAG. Translated, it gives CASSQDPPAAYNE. The entire CDR3 is CASSQDPPAAYNEQFF.

This clone was observed at least ten times. The CDR3 here is CASSGPGQGADGYTF. The part of the CDR3 DNA that was read is TGTGCCAGCAGTGGTCCGGGACAGGGGGCCGATGGC. This chain links TRBV2 with TRBJ1-2; 12 bases are a match to TRBD1. The read ends 3 residues before the CDR3 terminus; that terminus is restored from the germline J gene. V was pared by 4 bases and J by 6 bases, with 6 bases of the junction left unmatched. Germline values: CDR1 SNHLY, CDR2 FYNNEI. The CDR3 totals 15 residues.

This clone has at least ten counts. The read ends 3 residues early relative to the CDR3; the germline J gene fills the gap. The chain joins TRBV5-1 to TRBJ2-4; D remains ambiguous. Germline loops: CDR1 SGHRS, CDR2 YFSETQ. The CDR3 runs 17 residues. V was shortened by 0 bases and J by 0 bases, with 13 bases between the two germline ends. The CDR3 sequence is CASSLVVASKAKNIQYF. CDR3 bases read: TGCGCCAGCAGCTTGGTTGTAGCTTCAAAAGCCAAAAACATT. The full variable domain, with the rest looked up from reference TRBV5-1 and TRBJ2-4, is KAGVTQTPRYLIKTRGQQVTLSCSPISGHRSVSWYQQTPGQGLQFLFEYFSETQRNKGNFPGRFSGRQFSNSRSEMNVSTLELGDSALYLCASSLVVASKAKNIQYFGAGTRLSVL.

There are many counts of this clone. The CDR3 end lies 3 residues beyond the end of the read and is filled in from the germline J gene. The chain couples TRBV6-2 or TRBV6-3 to TRBJ2-6; 8 bases line up with TRBD2. V gave up 5 bases and J gave up 2 bases; unmatched junction bases: 8. The CDR3 extends over 17 amino acids. CDR1 and CDR2 (germline): MNHEY, SVGEGT. The CDR3 here is CASSLGRRGAGANVLTF. The CDR3 bases that were read are TGTGCCAGCAGTCTCGGTCGGCGGGGGGCTGGGGCCAACGTC.

This clone was seen ten or more times. The DNA ends 3 residues before the CDR3 does, and the rest of the CDR3 is filled in from the germline J gene. The chain employs TRBV19 and TRBJ1-1, with 9 bases fitting TRBD1. This CDR3 is 15 amino acids long. Germline CDR1 is LNHDA and CDR2 is SQIVND (reference sequence). Unmatched junction bases numbered 9, after V lost 5 bases and J lost 5 bases. The sequenced part of the CDR3 DNA is TGTGCCAGTAGTTGGTCGGACAGGGGAAGGACTGAA. This codes for CASSWSDRGRTE. The CDR3 in its entirety is CASSWSDRGRTEAFF.

As concerns this clone: The CDR3 extends 3 residues past the end of the read, so its final part is completed from the germline J gene. V gene TRBV7-2 combines with J gene TRBJ1-2; D is unresolved. CDR3 length: 13 residues. Per the germline V gene, CDR1 is SGHTA and CDR2 is FQGNSA. Here the CDR3 reads CASSLGGGNQYTF. The part of the CDR3 DNA that was read is TGTGCCAGCAGCTTAGGAGGCGGGAATCAG.

The table lists this clone with many counts. The CDR3 loop is CASSLDREVTGELFF. CDR3 DNA, as far as it was read: TGCGCCAGCAGCTTAGACAGGGAGGTTACCGGGGAG. The chain couples TRBV5-1 to TRBJ2-2, with D possibly being TRBD1 (7 bases). The read terminates 3 residues ahead of where the CDR3 ends, so the germline J gene completes it. Germline lookup yields CDR1 SGHRS and CDR2 YFSETQ. The CDR3 has 15 residues. Deletions cut 2 bases from V and 5 bases from J, with 13 bases between.

Many counts were recorded for this clone. The part of the CDR3 DNA that was read is TGTGCCAGCAGTGAGGGCGTAGCGGGATCAGATACG. Translation gives CASSEGVAGSDT. The full CDR3 reads CASSEGVAGSDTQYF. V gene TRBV6-1 combines with J gene TRBJ2-3, with TRBD2 matching 8 bases. The DNA ends 3 residues before the CDR3 does, and the rest of the CDR3 is filled in from the germline J gene. Per germline, CDR1 MNHNS and CDR2 SASEGT. The V segment lost 3 bases and the J segment 4 bases; nucleotides outside the gene matches: 6. This CDR3 has 15 amino acids.

Ten or more counts support this clone. The DNA ends 3 residues before the CDR3 does, and the rest of the CDR3 is filled in from the germline J gene. The genes are TRBV19 and TRBJ2-6; D unclear. V lost 0 bases and J lost 4, with 7 bases in between. This CDR3 has 15 amino acids. The V gene's germline CDR1 is LNHDA and CDR2 SQIVND (reference sequence). CDR3 region: CASSIDRAGANVLTF. The CDR3 bases that were read are TGTGCCAGTAGTATAGATCGAGCAGGGGCCAACGTC.